The T cell receptor (beta chain) under discussion was sequenced for a study of cytomegalovirus exposure and HLA in healthy donors (dated by TCRdb to about 2017). Background for the entire study: An earlier analysis of roughly 630 of the donors reported more than 250 Gb of sequence data and 117 million unique TCR beta sequences from some 180 million T cells. An early release covering roughly 640 HLA-typed donors comprised about 320 gigabases of sequencing data and 65 million to 100 million unique TCR sequences. Among the approximately 430 genotyped donors, around 81% belonged to the genetic ancestry cluster associated with self-reported Caucasian donors. The aim of the study was to test whether cataloging public T cell receptors could identify signatures of past pathogen exposure. The study profiled the T cell repertoires of more than 500 subjects by immunosequencing and related them to cytomegalovirus serostatus. Besides the first cohort of more than 650 subjects, a separate validation cohort made up of 95 to 150 different subjects was used. To predict cytomegalovirus infection status, the study combined high-throughput TCR immunosequencing, statistical association of individual TCRs with disease status, and machine learning. To study patterns of TCR occurrence, a later analysis re-analyzed previously published TCR beta repertoires from 500 to 850 donors and added high-resolution HLA genotyping. The later analysis used no new phenotypic data to find candidate immune exposures, relying instead on TCR beta sequences and their occurrence across donors. To decide whether each TCR beta V gene segment behaved as functional or pseudogenic, an earlier analysis of some 540 of the donors relied on high-throughput TCR beta sequencing. Alongside the repertoire data, information on donor age, sex, ethnicity and CMV serostatus was compiled. A later genetic analysis took genome-wide SNP genotypes for about 55% of the 666 donors and used that subset as a discovery cohort. All discovery cohort repertoires had been generated using a single sequencing platform. Both class I and class II loci were covered by HLA typing, at four-digit resolution. Typing coverage differed by locus: A, B, C, DRB1 and DQB1 were typed in about 620-640 donors, DQA1 in roughly 510, DPA1 in around 600, and DPB1 in around 490. Roughly 5 DR-DQ haplotypes were handled as single units for association and clustering, since linkage in the cohort was strong. On average, 235,054 unique TCR beta nucleotide sequences were sequenced per donor among about 400 genotyped donors of the cohort, with roughly 18% of those sequences being non-productive.

What the research found in general, with its limitations: An association between a missense DCLRE1C variant and V-gene and J-gene trimming of TCR beta chains was found in a later genetic analysis and replicated in an independent cohort. Most TCR sequences were seen in very few donors, while some public TCRs were found in many individuals. A later analysis reported that several top co-occurrence clusters appeared linked to parvovirus B19, influenza, CMV and Epstein-Barr virus. Roughly uniform sequencing depth across donors was assumed in presence/absence analyses, although this assumption may not hold. Linkage disequilibrium might explain the correlated functional status among segregating V segments, but an unknown experimental factor could not be excluded. In the study, roughly 160 TCR beta chains were listed as associated with cytomegalovirus. When HLA alleles, especially DR and DQ, strongly co-occurred, TCR associations were difficult to assign to individual alleles. Compared with equally common non-associated chains, HLA-associated TCR beta chains in a later analysis were more clonally expanded and had lower generation probabilities. Most CMV-associated TCR beta chains appeared to be HLA-restricted in a later analysis, and the HLA associations seemed to be driven largely by CMV exposure. A group of highly shared sequence variants was considered likely to be a technical artifact of the sequencing pipeline. The authors suggested that the approach could potentially be extended to other disease states and immunological phenotypes. At a false discovery rate of 0.05, a later analysis linked about 16,000 TCR beta sequences to specific HLA alleles. Broadly in line with IMGT annotations, most TCR beta V segments showed up in productive rearrangements about 87% or about 30% of the time in an earlier analysis of approximately 600 of the donors. Cytomegalovirus status was reported to be diagnosed by the classifier with high specificity and sensitivity in both the original and validation cohorts. In this cohort, only TCR beta chains were sequenced, and detectable features were limited by the absence of alpha or paired-chain data. According to a later genetic analysis, donors in an Asian-associated ancestry cluster had fewer N-insertions in productive TCRs than the approximately 630-donor mean. A further reported finding was that TCR beta sequences accurately predicted the HLA-A and HLA-B alleles for most subjects in the first cohort. Immune exposure information for the cohort was limited to CMV serostatus. Because counts were too low, approximately 15 rarely observed V segments, including chromosome 9 orphons, were excluded from the earlier analysis of 587 of the donors. Some IMGT-functional V segments, including TRBV6-2 and TRBV6-3, could not be told apart with the 87-base-pair reads, so those segments were excluded. According to a later analysis, TCR association rates differed among HLA loci, with DRB1 alleles showing the most associated TCRs and HLA-C alleles showing the fewest. A few of the identified cytomegalovirus-associated TCR beta chains were confirmed in vitro to be specific for cytomegalovirus antigens. HLA typing was unavailable for some donors at each locus, so association tests used only the typed subset.

On this clone: Its antigen is still unknown. No much larger clonotype is one base removed from it; base qualities were not supplied.

Preparation of the library involved the immunoSEQ multiplex PCR assay. The multiplex PCR relied on a mix of 60 forward primers for TCR Vbeta segments and 13 reverse primers for TCR Jbeta segments. The CDR3 region of rearranged TCR beta genes was amplified from genomic DNA by a multiplex PCR assay. Amplified TCR beta libraries were sequenced as 87-base-pair reads on the Illumina HiSeq System. As for the original processing: A later analysis tallied some 79 million unique TCR beta chains across the approximately 670 repertoires, and about 10 million of those chains were shared by two or more donors. Raw reads were error-corrected and collapsed into unique sequences by a nearest-neighbor algorithm in which closely related sequences were merged to remove PCR and sequencing errors. CDR3 sequences were aligned to IMGT reference sequences to assign V, D and J gene segments. For a sequence to be retained, a match of at least six nucleotides was required to both a V gene segment and a J gene segment. A rearrangement counted as productive if the CDR3 had no stop codons and remained in frame with V and J, and every other rearrangement counted as non-productive. Following IMGT convention, CDR3 was defined as the stretch from the second conserved V-encoded cysteine to the conserved J-encoded phenylalanine. The earlier analysis of about 610 of the donors excluded any sequence lacking an unambiguous match to a single V gene segment. An earlier analysis of several hundred of the donors called V segments functional above 56.7% productive rearrangements and segregating when the between-donor standard deviation exceeded 5%. A statistical classification framework was developed to diagnose cytomegalovirus status using the catalog of TCR beta chain sequences. In a later analysis, TCR nucleotide sequences were compared against IMGT/GENE-DB human TR gene sequences so that V and J genes could be assigned. In a later analysis, CDR3 sequences and most-parsimonious VDJ recombination scenarios were assigned using the TCRdist pipeline. In a later analysis, every TCR beta chain was defined by the combination of its CDR3 amino acid sequence and its V-gene family, and reads without a unique V-gene family were dropped. In a later analysis, 500 to 650 highly shared, low-generation-probability nucleotide sequences were removed to address suspected cross-contamination and a sequencing artifact. For each public chain, a later analysis derived a clonal expansion index from normalized ranks of inferred template counts within each repertoire. A later analysis computed generation probabilities with a VDJ recombination model fitted to out-of-frame rearrangements, and checked the results against IGoR. Hypergeometric tests were used in a later analysis to score TCR-TCR, TCR-HLA and TCR-CMV co-occurrence, with a repertoire-size bias correction applied to the TCR pairs. False discovery rates were estimated in a later analysis by permuting HLA or CMV assignments 20 times. In a later analysis, co-occurring TCRs were grouped with DBSCAN, and TCRdist sequence similarity was added when clustering was performed within HLA-allele-positive subsets. Repertoires with fewer than 30,000 or more than 120,000 public chains, plus five repertoires with anomalous nucleotide sharing, were excluded from co-occurrence clustering. Not all clones reach the TCRdb copy of this immuneACCESS table, which keeps in-frame sequences only. Checked studies attribute under half of the gap to unresolved V genes and leave the rest unexplained. That table gives V, J and clone size, and the DNA gave D and trimming. Across this sample there are more than 100,000 clones, with 65% to 80% seen only once. 2.5% to 3.5% of the sample lies in the top ten.

In total, roughly 670 healthy bone marrow donors made up the cohort. Cohort members were all nominally healthy when sampled, although unrecorded immune exposures were likely present. The donor was CMV seropositive and was included in the group of approximately 300 seropositive cohort members. A peripheral blood sample was provided by each donor, and peripheral blood mononuclear cells were used for TCR beta sequencing. Genomic DNA was extracted from the blood cell samples with the Qiagen DNeasy Blood Extraction Kit. CDR1 and CDR2, looked up from the germline V gene (reference sequence), are MNHEY and SMNVEV. The CDR3, cysteine through phenylalanine, is 13 amino acids long. Only the CDR3 DNA stays, 39 bases, in frame from base 1. The trim is 2 bases for V and 5 bases for J, with a gap of 9 bases between the germline ends.

This receptor was obtained from a woman in her thirties or forties in good health and CMV-seropositive. The V and J genes are TRBV27 and TRBJ2-5, with the D gene call left open. Sequenced sample: PBMCs. The CDR3 here reads CASSLRVRETQYF. The nucleotide sequence is TGTGCCAGCAGTTTACGGGTACGGGAGACCCAGTACTTC.